The rows below give T cell receptor beta chains drawn from one sample of a study of cytomegalovirus exposure and HLA in healthy donors. TCRdb's copy holds only in-frame clones and misses some; the assay was immunoSEQ multiplex PCR. Among approximately 58,000 clones listed, 83% were seen once. Sequencing was carried out using PBMCs. The receptors here all came from a man aged 25-45 years in good health and CMV-seronegative. The CDR3 runs from the conserved cysteine through the conserved F or W. A D gene is named only where the DNA matches it firmly. For some rows the clone size is stated as once, few or many, or as a class when expanded; others skip it.

TRBJ1-2 14 TRBD1 TRBV2 once CASSLQGSGYGYTF TGTGCCAGCAGTCTACAGGGGAGCGGCTATGGCTACACCTTC
TRBJ1-4 13 NA TRBV19 NA CASSRKEDEKLFF TGTGCCAGTAGTAGGAAGGAGGATGAAAAACTGTTTTTT
TRBJ2-3 15 TRBD2 TRBV5-8 NA CASSSRTSGGDTQYF TGTGCCAGCAGCTCGAGGACTAGCGGGGGGGATACGCAGTATTTT
TRBJ2-7 15 TRBD2 TRBV6-1 few CASSVGLAGAGEQYF TGTGCCAGCAGTGTGGGTCTAGCGGGAGCGGGCGAGCAGTACTTC
TRBJ2-2 14 NA TRBV18 NA CASSPPSGTGELFF TGTGCCAGCTCACCACCGAGCGGTACCGGGGAGCTGTTTTTT
TRBJ1-2 14 NA TRBV4-3 few CASSQDQGYHGYTF TGCGCCAGCAGCCAAGACCAGGGGTATCATGGCTACACCTTC
TRBJ1-1 15 NA TRBV5-4 NA CASSLAGHQNTEAFF TGTGCCAGCAGCTTGGCCGGACACCAGAACACTGAAGCTTTCTTT
TRBJ1-2 14 TRBD1 TRBV18 NA CASSLTGSNYGYTF TGTGCCAGCTCACTGACAGGGTCTAACTATGGCTACACCTTC
TRBJ2-7 16 TRBD1 TRBV25-1 NA CASSEGRTGRLYEQYF TGTGCCAGCAGTGAAGGGAGGACAGGGCGCCTCTACGAGCAGTACTTC
TRBJ1-4 15 NA TRBV21-1 NA CASSIESSPGEKLFF TGTGCCAGCAGCATCGAAAGTAGCCCTGGAGAAAAACTGTTTTTT
TRBJ2-7 17 TRBD2 TRBV13 NA CASSSLGNSGRTREQYF TGTGCCAGCAGCTCCCTGGGTAATAGCGGGAGGACCAGAGAGCAGTACTTC
TRBJ1-5 14 NA TRBV19 few CASSIDQGPQPQHF TGTGCCAGTAGTATAGATCAGGGGCCCCAGCCCCAGCATTTT
TRBJ1-5 14 NA TRBV7-8 NA CASSFWQGNQPQHF TGTGCCAGCAGCTTTTGGCAGGGTAATCAGCCCCAGCATTTT
TRBJ1-1 15 TRBD1 TRBV5-1 NA CASSLGQGVDTEAFF TGCGCCAGCAGCTTGGGACAGGGGGTGGACACTGAAGCTTTCTTT
TRBJ1-2 21 NA TRBV5-1 NA CASSLIGARGEKPGGNYGYTF TGCGCCAGCAGCTTGATTGGGGCTCGGGGGGAGAAACCCGGGGGCAACTATGGCTACACCTTC
TRBJ2-3 14 TRBD2 TRBV5-4 NA CASSLSGGTDTQYF TGTGCCAGCAGCTTGAGCGGGGGCACAGATACGCAGTATTTT
TRBJ2-7 16 TRBD1 TRBV7-9 few CASSLAPGQGQHEQYF TGTGCCAGCAGCTTAGCCCCGGGACAGGGGCAGCACGAGCAGTACTTC
TRBJ2-3 13 NA TRBV9 NA CASSVGPPDTQYF TGTGCCAGCAGCGTAGGGCCCCCGGATACGCAGTATTTT
TRBJ1-5 15 NA TRBV15 NA CATSRGFSSNQPQHF TGTGCCACCAGCCGCGGGTTTTCGAGCAATCAGCCCCAGCATTTT
TRBJ2-3 15 TRBD1 TRBV5-1 NA CASSLAGTGGDTQYF TGCGCCAGCAGCTTGGCTGGGACAGGGGGAGATACGCAGTATTTT
TRBJ1-1 15 NA TRBV13 NA CASSPRARGQSEAFF TGTGCCAGCAGCCCAAGGGCCAGGGGTCAATCGGAAGCTTTCTTT
TRBJ2-2 16 TRBD1 TRBV9 NA CASKAGTGIGTGELFF TGTGCCAGCAAGGCCGGGACAGGGATTGGCACCGGGGAGCTGTTTTTT
TRBJ1-4 14 TRBD1 TRBV2 NA CASRSGTGSEKLFF TGTGCCAGCAGGTCCGGGACAGGGAGTGAAAAACTGTTTTTT
TRBJ2-7 14 NA TRBV19 NA CASSSGTGSYEQYF TGTGCCAGTAGCTCGGGTACGGGCTCCTACGAGCAGTACTTC
TRBJ2-5 12 TRBD1 TRBV6-1 NA CASSRGLLSGYF TGTGCCAGCTCAAGGGGGCTGCTCTCAGGGTACTTC
TRBJ2-5 15 TRBD1 TRBV30 NA CAWSPHRGYQETQYF TGTGCCTGGAGCCCTCACAGGGGGTACCAAGAGACCCAGTACTTC
TRBJ2-7 11 TRBD2 TRBV19 NA CASSSGYEQYF TGTGCCAGTTCTAGCGGGTACGAGCAGTACTTC
TRBJ1-3 16 NA TRBV6-6 few CASLFFGGISGNTIYF TGTGCCAGCCTTTTCTTCGGGGGAATTTCTGGAAACACCATATATTTT
TRBJ2-3 14 NA TRBV6-5 NA CASSRMGATDTQYF TGTGCCAGCAGCAGGATGGGGGCTACAGATACGCAGTATTTT
TRBJ2-5 13 TRBD1 TRBV10-1 NA CASNRTGPWEQYF TGCGCCAGCAATAGGACAGGGCCCTGGGAGCAGTACTTC
TRBJ2-1 15 NA TRBV11-2 NA CASSLGPSVNNEQFF TGTGCCAGCAGCTTAGGGCCTAGCGTAAACAATGAGCAGTTCTTC
TRBJ1-1 14 NA TRBV13 NA CASSLRGVNTEAFF TGTGCCAGCAGCTTAAGGGGCGTGAACACTGAAGCTTTCTTT
TRBJ1-6 14 NA TRBV4-1 NA CASSQGQGNSPLHF TGCGCCAGCAGCCAGGGGCAGGGTAATTCACCCCTCCACTTT
TRBJ2-5 15 TRBD1 TRBV27 NA CASSPGRTGEETQYF TGTGCCAGCAGCCCGGGACGGACAGGGGAAGAGACCCAGTACTTC
TRBJ2-5 14 NA TRBV9 NA CASSVDPSGETQYF TGTGCCAGCAGCGTAGACCCGTCGGGGGAGACCCAGTACTTC
TRBJ1-6 15 NA TRBV2 NA CASSEGASYNSPLHF TGTGCCAGTTCTGAAGGGGCCTCCTATAATTCACCCCTCCACTTT
TRBJ1-1 15 TRBD1 TRBV12-5 NA CASGRFGTGDTEAFF TGTGCTAGTGGTCGCTTCGGGACAGGGGACACTGAAGCTTTCTTT
TRBJ2-7 13 NA TRBV13 NA CASSLGSSNEQYF TGTGCCAGCAGCTTAGGAAGCTCGAACGAGCAGTACTTC
TRBJ1-1 14 NA TRBV2 NA CASSERRGNTEAFF TGTGCCAGCAGTGAAAGGAGGGGGAACACTGAAGCTTTCTTT
TRBJ2-5 13 TRBD2 TRBV30 NA CALGPAGGETQYF TGTGCCCTGGGTCCGGCGGGAGGAGAGACCCAGTACTTC